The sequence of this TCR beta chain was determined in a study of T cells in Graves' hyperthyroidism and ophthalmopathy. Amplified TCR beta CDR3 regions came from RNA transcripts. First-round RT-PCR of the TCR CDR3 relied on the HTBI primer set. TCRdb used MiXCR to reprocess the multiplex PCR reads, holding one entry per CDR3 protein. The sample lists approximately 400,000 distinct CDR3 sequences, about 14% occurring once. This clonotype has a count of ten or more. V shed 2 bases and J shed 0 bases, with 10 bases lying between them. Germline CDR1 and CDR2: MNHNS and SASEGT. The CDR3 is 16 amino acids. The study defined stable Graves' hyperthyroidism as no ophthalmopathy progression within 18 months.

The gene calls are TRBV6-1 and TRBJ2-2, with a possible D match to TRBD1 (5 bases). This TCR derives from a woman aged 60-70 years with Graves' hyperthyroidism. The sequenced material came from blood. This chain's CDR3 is CASSELAGTNTGELFF. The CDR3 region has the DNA TGTGCCAGCAGTGAATTGGCAGGGACGAACACCGGGGAGCTGTTTTTT.